This T cell receptor beta chain was sequenced for a study of shared clonotypes between healthy human individuals. Study details: Each donor's CD8 memory used one plate, CD8 naive two, each CD4 subset three.

CD8 cells regarded as naive lacked CD45RO, were positively chosen for CCR7, and omitted terminally differentiated effector memory CD45RA+ cells. Repertoires were generated with immunoSEQ multiplex PCR, while TCRdb's copy carries only in-frame clones and drops some. The repertoire holds about 680,000 clones, about 91% seen once, with 24% in the top ten. Trimming removed 8 bases at V and 1 base at J, with 20 bases between. This CDR3 spans 16 amino acids. From germline, CDR1 is SEHNR and CDR2 FQNEAQ (reference sequence). The rearrangement joins TRBV7-9 to TRBJ1-1; D may be TRBD1 (5 bases). Source material: naive CD8+ T cells sorted from blood. The TCR sequence derives from a young man in good health. The DNA of the CDR3 is TGTGCCAGCGGCGCAACCTTGGGGGTCCAGAACACTGAAGCTTTCTTT. It codes for CASGATLGVQNTEAFF.